This T cell receptor (beta chain) was sequenced in a study of Ad26.COV2.S vaccination and SARS-CoV-2 variants (dated by TCRdb to the early 2020s). Broadly, across the study: Vaccine-arm donors came from COV1001, a multicentre, randomized, double-blind, placebo-controlled phase I-IIa trial of Ad26.COV2.S in healthy adults. Ad26.COV2.S was given intramuscularly at 5x10^10 or 1x10^11 viral particles, as a single shot or as two shots 56 days apart. Blinding of investigators to trial group allocation was maintained during experiments and outcome assessment. TCRbeta repertoire sequencing served as the tool for gauging how specific and how broad the SARS-CoV-2-reactive T cell receptors were following Ad26.COV2.S vaccination. The TCR-sequenced set comprised about 32 samples: approximately 19 Ad26.COV2.S vaccine recipients, 5 placebo recipients and 8 SARS-CoV-2 convalescent individuals. Trial participants were randomized into five groups of five, in which low-dose or high-dose Ad26.COV2.S was given once or twice, or placebo was given on both occasions. General conclusions and limits of the study: Comparing responses between vaccine doses or regimens was not something the study was powered to do. It was noted by the authors that total T cell responses may have been underestimated by the TCR breadth and depth analyses. Compared with placebo recipients, Ad26.COV2.S recipients showed higher spike-specific TCR breadth (P = 0.0014). Vaccine and placebo recipients had comparable non-spike TCR breadth, which fits with the vaccine containing only spike. Substantial breadth of spike-specific CD8+ and CD4+ T cell responses was reported after vaccination.

The immunoSEQ Assay was used to sequence TCRbeta CDR3 regions. After extraction, genomic DNA underwent amplification by bias-controlled multiplex PCR, followed by high-throughput sequencing. Per the source publication's procedure: To quantify the absolute abundance of every unique TCRbeta CDR3 region, sequences were collapsed and filtered. T cell fraction was estimated by normalization of TCRbeta template counts to usable DNA, with usable DNA being measured through amplification of reference genes present in all nucleated cells. Repertoire TCRs were annotated as SARS-CoV-2-specific by exact matching of V gene, CDR3 amino acid sequence and J gene to a known reactive TCR set. The reference SARS-CoV-2 TCR set was obtained from MIRA and was filtered for enrichment in COVID-19-positive ImmuneCODE repertoires, whereby public or cross-reactive TCRs were removed. Drawing on the MIRA antigens, annotated TCRs were analysed further at the level of specific ORF or position within ORF. Breadth was defined as the number of annotated unique rearrangements divided by the total number of unique productive rearrangements, and depth was defined as the summed frequency of the annotated unique rearrangements. Group comparisons of TCR breadth used two-sided Wilcoxon rank-sum tests. TCRdb's version of the immuneACCESS table is confined to in-frame rearrangements and falls short of the full clone set. An unresolved V gene accounts for under half of the shortfall where checked; the remainder is of unknown origin. V and J calls plus clone size are reproduced from that table; the DNA served to infer D and trimming. This sample is represented by some 300,000 clones; about 82% of them were singletons. The ten biggest clones cover 1.9% of the sample.

The treatment or condition label, read with the paper, signifies: 19 received Ad26.COV2.S at low or high dose, single or two shots; several received placebo; per-sample allocation not given. For vaccine and placebo recipients, the sequenced repertoires came from samples collected on day 63 after the first injection. Cohort 1b enrolled 20 to 30 adults aged 18-55 years at a single site in Boston, USA, between 29 July and 7 August 2020. Ad26.COV2.S was a replication-incompetent adenovirus type 26 vector expressing a prefusion-stabilized SARS-CoV-2 spike protein from the original Wuhan strain. For this clone: Its antigen target is currently unknown. The input lacks base qualities; no much larger clone sits a single base away.

CDR1 and CDR2, looked up from the germline V gene, are SGHRS and YFSETQ. The junction shows trimming of 4 bases on V and 0 bases on J, plus 8 bases between the germline ends. The CDR3 starts with the cysteine, ends with the phenylalanine, and has 15 residues. The retained sequence is limited to the CDR3, 45 bases, with the frame set at the first base. This specimen was peripheral blood, taken in a trial of Ad26.COV2.S vaccine versus placebo. This sequence was found in a person aged 18 to 65 who received the Ad26.COV2.S COVID-19 vaccine or a placebo. The sequence links TRBV5-1 to TRBJ2-6, with the D gene not confidently named. The CDR3 sequence is CASSQQHSGANVLTF. The nucleotides read TGCGCCAGCAGCCAACAACACTCTGGGGCCAACGTCCTGACTTTC.